This TCR beta chain originates from a study of T cells in Graves' hyperthyroidism and ophthalmopathy. Amplification targeted TCR beta CDR3 regions from RNA transcripts. TCR CDR3 regions were first amplified by RT-PCR with HTBI primers. TCRdb fed the multiplex PCR reads into MiXCR, producing one record per CDR3 protein. The sample shows around 290,000 distinct CDR3 sequences, roughly an eighth of them seen only once. Germline loops: CDR1 SGHTA, CDR2 FQGNSA. The CDR3 totals 14 residues. V shed 1 base and J shed 9 bases, with 10 bases lying between them. Uncontrolled infection, other autoimmune disease, pregnancy or lactation disqualified patients from enrolment.

What was sequenced was blood. The chain joins TRBV7-2 to TRBJ1-6; TRBD1 might be the D (6 bases). The clonotype was recovered from a middle-aged woman with Graves' hyperthyroidism. The CDR3 bases are TGTGCCAGCAGCTTAGGGGCAGGGGCTTCACCCCTCCACTTT. It codes for CASSLGAGASPLHF.